This record looks at one TCR beta chain sequence and its context. Its antigen is not known. This sample was taken from a study of OX40 agonist ivuxolimab in advanced cancers. Across the whole study: Ivuxolimab is an agonistic anti-OX40 (CD134) antibody, and patients were treated with it. Dose-escalation patients suffered from hepatocellular carcinoma, melanoma, renal cell or head and neck cancer.

Libraries were prepared by immunoSEQ multiplex PCR; TCRdb keeps only in-frame clonotypes and omits some of them. The repertoire includes about 17,000 clones, around 90% of them detected once, and around 71% sits in the top ten. On cycle 4 day 1 and cycle 7 day 1, as well as at baseline, blood was sampled. Regarding the study as a whole: The authors did not determine the antigen specificity of the expanded peripheral T cells.

This receptor was obtained from an adult with an advanced solid tumor such as melanoma, head and neck, liver or kidney cancer. The starting material was CD4+ or CD8+ T cells sorted from blood, obtained in a trial of the OX40 agonist ivuxolimab.

The CDR3 here is CASSPTPRGTDTQYF. The CDR3 DNA reads TGTGCCAGCAGTCCGACCCCGCGGGGCACAGATACGCAGTATTTT. The chain has TRBV6-5 and TRBJ2-3, with a weak D call TRBD2 (5 bases). With 5 bases removed from V and 1 base from J, the gap between germline ends came to 13 bases. Germline V lookup: CDR1 MNHEY, CDR2 SVGAGI. This CDR3 is built from 15 residues.